Listed here are 17 T cell receptor beta chains from one sample, sequenced in a study of T cell responses to AZD1222 COVID-19 vaccine. Using immunoSEQ multiplex PCR, the repertoire was profiled, and TCRdb retains in-frame clones only, with some absent. This table holds roughly 160,000 clones, 70% to 90% found once. This sample comprised peripheral blood, obtained 28 days after the second AZD1222 dose. The receptors shown here come from an adult who received the AZD1222 COVID-19 vaccine.

The chain carries TRBV7-2 and TRBJ1-1, with a weak D call TRBD1 (6 bases). Germline CDR1 reads SGHTA; CDR2 reads FQGNSA. This CDR3 comprises 15 residues. Trimming took 4 bases from V and 4 from J, leaving 16 bases between them. For the CDR3, the DNA is TGTGCCAGCAGCTCAGGGGCGACGATTGGCACTGAAGCTTTCTTT. The encoded protein is CASSSGATIGTEAFF. Looking up the rest from reference TRBV7-2 and TRBJ1-1 gives the full variable domain: GAGVSQSPSNKVTEKGKDVELRCDPISGHTALYWYRQSLGQGLEFLIYFQGNSAPDKSGLPSDRFSAERTGGSVSTLTIQRTQQEDSAVYLCASSSGATIGTEAFFGQGTRLTVV.

V usage is TRBV14 and J usage is TRBJ1-1; D uncertain. CDR1 SGHDN and CDR2 FVKESK come from the germline V gene. The ends were cut back, 4 bases at V and 2 bases at J, with 2 bases in the middle. CDR3 length: 11 residues. The CDR3 nucleotides are TGTGCCAGCAGCCTAAACACTGAAGCTTTCTTT. Residues: CASSLNTEAFF. Based on the CDR3 plus reference TRBV14 and TRBJ1-1, the full variable domain is EAGVTQFPSHSVIEKGQTVTLRCDPISGHDNLYWYRRVMGKEIKFLLHFVKESKQDESGMPNNRFLAERTGGTYSTLKVQPAELEDSGVYFCASSLNTEAFFGQGTRLTVV.

This chain connects TRBV10-2 to TRBJ1-6; D remains ambiguous. The CDR3 length is 13 residues. V gave up 3 bases and J gave up 3 bases, with 3 bases separating them. Germline V lookup: CDR1 WSHSY, CDR2 SAAADI. The CDR3 DNA is TGCGCCAGCAGTGACGGCTATAATTCACCCCTCCACTTT. Translation: CASSDGYNSPLHF.

CDR3: CASSSRADARSGELFF. CDR3 coding DNA: TGCGCCAGCAGCTCCCGGGCGGACGCCCGTAGCGGGGAGCTGTTTTTT. The chain couples TRBV5-1 to TRBJ2-2; D not resolved. The CDR3 contains 16 residues. Per the germline V gene, CDR1 is SGHRS and CDR2 is YFSETQ. Trimming removed 3 bases at V and 7 bases at J, with 19 bases between.

The genes are TRBV11-2 and TRBJ2-5, with 10 nucleotides matching TRBD2. Germline CDR1 SGHAT, CDR2 FQNNGV. The CDR3 contains 16 residues. The V gene end was trimmed by 0 bases and the J gene end by 7 bases; junction bases not matched to a gene: 8. In DNA form, the CDR3 reads TGTGCCAGCAGCTTAGAGACTAGCGGGCCCCCACGGACCCAGTACTTC. Translated: CASSLETSGPPRTQYF. The full variable domain, in which reference TRBV11-2 and TRBJ2-5 provide the parts outside the CDR3, is EAGVAQSPRYKIIEKRQSVAFWCNPISGHATLYWYQQILGQGPKLLIQFQNNGVVDDSQLPKDRFSAERLKGVDSTLKIQPAKLEDSAVYLCASSLETSGPPRTQYFGPGTRLLVL.

This chain connects TRBV6-5 to TRBJ1-6; D remains ambiguous. In germline, CDR1 is MNHEY, CDR2 SVGAGI. Trimming stripped 0 bases from V and 7 bases from J, with 10 bases between. CDR3 size: 15 residues. The CDR3 bases are TGTGCCAGCAGTTACTCGAGGGAACCCAATTCACCCCTCCACTTT. Its protein is CASSYSREPNSPLHF.

This sequence joins TRBV30 and TRBJ1-2; maybe TRBD1 (6 bases). This CDR3 is built from 15 residues. Germline V gene lookup returns CDR1 GTSNPN and CDR2 SVGIG (reference sequence). V dropped 2 bases and J dropped 0 bases, with 13 bases sitting between them. The chain's CDR3 is CAWSRGRIANYGYTF. As DNA, the CDR3 is TGTGCCTGGAGTCGGGGGCGAATAGCTAACTATGGCTACACCTTC.

The chain is built from TRBV11-2 and TRBJ1-4, with unresolved D. The CDR3 is 15 amino acids. Germline V lookup: CDR1 SGHAT, CDR2 FQNNGV. Between the trimmed V and J ends, which lost 3 bases and 7 bases, there was a span of 15 bases. CDR3 nucleotides: TGTGCCAGCAGCTTGGCAGACTCGGCAGTTGAAAAACTGTTTTTT. Residues: CASSLADSAVEKLFF.

The rearrangement joins TRBV29-1 to TRBJ1-1; D call uncertain. Germline CDR1 is SQVTM and CDR2 is ANQGSEA. The CDR3 loop spans 12 amino acids. V shed 7 bases and J shed 4 bases, with 13 bases lying between them. The CDR3 sequence: CSASQEFTEAFF. As DNA, the CDR3 is TGCAGCGCTTCCCAGGAATTCACTGAAGCTTTCTTT.

The chain links TRBV29-1 to TRBJ1-2; possible D gene TRBD1, 6 bases. CDR1 is SQVTM and CDR2 is ANQGSEA in the germline V gene. The ends were cut back, 0 bases at V and 9 bases at J, with 14 bases in the middle. The CDR3 covers 13 residues. The CDR3 here is CSVEEVQGARYTF. In DNA form, the CDR3 reads TGCAGCGTTGAAGAGGTACAGGGCGCCCGCTACACCTTC.

The chain joins TRBV4-1 to TRBJ1-5; 8 positions match TRBD1. The trim removed 3 bases at V and 5 bases at J, leaving 9 bases unmatched. CDR1 and CDR2 from the germline V gene are MGHRA and YSYEKL. This CDR3 has 16 residues. Here the CDR3 DNA reads TGCGCCAGCAGCCATGTCACAGGGGGAATTTATCAGCCCCAGCATTTT. This gives the protein CASSHVTGGIYQPQHF.

The chain links TRBV7-9 to TRBJ1-5; D ambiguous. Germline assignment: CDR1 SEHNR and CDR2 FQNEAQ (reference sequence). The V end was cut by 1 base, the J end by 7 bases, with 11 bases between. CDR3 length: 14 residues. The CDR3 region is CASSLGWSEQPQHF. For the CDR3, the DNA is TGTGCCAGCAGCTTAGGTTGGTCAGAACAGCCCCAGCATTTT.

This clone was picked up a small number of times. The rearrangement uses TRBV27 and TRBJ2-1; D is ambiguous. The length of the CDR3 is 13 residues. Trimming shortened V by 2 bases and J by 6 bases, and 8 bases separated the two germline ends. Germline V gives CDR1 MNHEY, CDR2 SMNVEV (reference sequence). The CDR3 DNA follows: TGTGCCAGCAGTTTAGGTAACAGCAATGAGCAGTTCTTC. This gives the protein CASSLGNSNEQFF.

The chain recombines TRBV18 with TRBJ1-5; D might be TRBD1 (5 bases). CDR1 is KGHSH and CDR2 is LQKENI in the germline V gene. V was trimmed by 2 bases and J by 2 bases, leaving 10 bases between them. The CDR3 is 15 amino acids. The CDR3 loop is CASSPDSRRNQPQHF. As DNA, the CDR3 is TGTGCCAGCTCACCAGACAGTCGGCGCAATCAGCCCCAGCATTTT. Using reference TRBV18 and TRBJ1-5 for the parts outside the CDR3, the full variable domain is NAGVMQNPRHLVRRRGQEARLRCSPMKGHSHVYWYRQLPEEGLKFMVYLQKENIIDESGMPKERFSAEFPKEGPSILRIQQVVRGDSAAYFCASSPDSRRNQPQHFGDGTRLSIL.

This clone has just one count. This chain uses TRBV7-2 with TRBJ2-1, with D possibly matching TRBD1 (6 bases). Trimming took off 5 bases at V and 8 bases at J, with 10 bases between the two ends. The CDR3 extends over 12 amino acids. CDR1 is SGHTA and CDR2 is FQGNSA in the germline V gene. CDR3 amino acids: CASSPGQYEQFF. As DNA, the CDR3 is TGTGCCAGCAGCCCGGGACAATATGAGCAGTTCTTC. Using reference TRBV7-2 and TRBJ2-1 for the parts outside the CDR3, the full variable domain is GAGVSQSPSNKVTEKGKDVELRCDPISGHTALYWYRQSLGQGLEFLIYFQGNSAPDKSGLPSDRFSAERTGGSVSTLTIQRTQQEDSAVYLCASSPGQYEQFFGPGTRLTVL.

The chain is built from TRBV18 and TRBJ1-5; D gene uncertain. The CDR3 is 17 residues long. V was clipped by 3 bases and J by 5 bases, with 20 bases between them. The germline gives CDR1 KGHSH, CDR2 LQKENI. The CDR3 is CASSPYYKAGDDQPQHF. The CDR3 region has the DNA TGTGCCAGCTCACCTTACTATAAGGCCGGAGACGATCAGCCCCAGCATTTT.

The chain is built from TRBV19 and TRBJ1-4, with D maybe TRBD1 (6 bases). The CDR3 is 15 amino acids. Looked up from germline, CDR1 is LNHDA and CDR2 is SQIVND (reference sequence). V was pared by 5 bases and J by 7 bases, with 17 bases between. CDR3 region: CASSPQDRYSEKLFF. CDR3 nucleotides: TGTGCCAGTAGTCCCCAAGACAGGTACAGTGAAAAACTGTTTTTT.